This T cell receptor (beta chain) was obtained from a study of T cell repertoires in cytomegalovirus infection. The study, taken as a whole, reports: CMV-specific TCR beta clonotypes restricted by HLA-C were the ones dominating the ex vivo response.

From the reads, TCRdb called clonotypes with MiXCR, one entry per CDR3 protein. The sample shows about 740,000 distinct CDR3 sequences, about 40% of them seen only once. The CDR3 has 13 residues. The V gene's germline CDR1 is KGHDR and CDR2 SFDVKD. Between the trimmed V and J ends, which lost 5 bases and 2 bases, there was a span of 6 bases. On this clonotype: No antigen is known for it.

Sequenced sample: PBMCs. The rearrangement links TRBV24-1 to TRBJ2-1, with a possible D match to TRBD2 (6 bases). The clonotype comes from a human donor in good health (CMV status not recorded). Some clones in this sample may be carry-over from other donors' samples. The CDR3 loop reads CATSGRAYNEQFF. The CDR3, as DNA: TGTGCCACCAGTGGGAGGGCCTACAATGAGCAGTTCTTC.